This T cell receptor (beta chain) was captured by sequencing in a study of blood T cell repertoires in COVID-19 (dated by TCRdb to the early 2020s). With regard to the full study: Samples covering the acute and convalescent phases of COVID-19 were provided by collaborators in the United States, Italy and Spain. Deeply sampled blood TCRbeta repertoires from subjects exposed to, actively infected with, or recovered from COVID-19 were included in the dataset. The prospective study material was composed of cDNA or gDNA derived from T cells, B-cell-depleted T cells, or PBMCs. A freely available public database, intended as a resource for researchers studying the immune response to SARS-CoV-2, is where the repertoires were released. The samples were drawn from two sources: the first 160 participants of the ongoing ImmuneRACE study, and 1,000 to 1,500 subjects contributed by 6 global collaborators. Sample metadata almost always included a de-identified subject ID, COVID-19 status, age in years and sex. Where available, HLA class I and class II types were taken from metadata supplied by the sample provider and were not determined by assay-based typing. General study outcomes and caveats: Clinical and demographic metadata were provided uncurated, with the amount varying by source and participant.

One collaborating source in Seattle enrolled patients during active infection and followed them longitudinally through the course of disease. Whole blood was collected in K2EDTA tubes by collaborating institutions according to the institutions' own protocols. For TCRbeta analysis, collaborators shipped samples as frozen whole blood, isolated PBMCs, or DNA extracted from either of those sample types. CDR1 and CDR2 are read off the germline V gene as SGHTA and FQGNSA. V is pruned by 4 bases and J by 7 bases, leaving 1 base of the junction without a gene match. From cysteine to phenylalanine, the CDR3 is 14 amino acids long. Left in the record is the CDR3 DNA by itself, 42 bases read in frame from the first base. The table lists this clone with a count of one. This clone's antigen is unknown. No base quality information exists; no much larger clone differs at one position. TCRbeta CDR3 regions were amplified from genomic DNA by means of the immunoSEQ Assay, a bias-controlled multiplex PCR. As for how the authors treated the data: Within the assay, amplification of reference gene primers was used to estimate how many nucleated cells each sample contained. Sequence reads were collapsed and filtered to measure the absolute abundance of every unique TCRbeta CDR3 rearrangement. For each sample, productive Simpson clonality was calculated as the square root of Simpson's diversity index over productive rearrangements. Here the immuneACCESS table is served through TCRdb, limited to in-frame sequences with V and J called. Missing clones are a known gap in these copies; in checked studies unresolved V genes cover under half, and the rest lacks a known reason. D and trimming come from the DNA, and the V and J calls and clone size come from that table. For this sample the table gives roughly 70,000 clones, of which about 92% were detected only once. In total, the top ten clones hold approximately 0.49% of the sample.

The rearrangement joined TRBV7-2 to TRBJ2-2, with 12 middle bases fitting TRBD2. What was sequenced was peripheral blood. This TCR was sampled from a man aged 45 to 65 with COVID-19, enrolled during active disease. The nucleotides read TGTGCCAGCAGCTCTAGCGGGAGGGGCGGGGAGCTGTTTTTT. Its coded protein is CASSSSGRGGELFF.